This T cell receptor (beta chain) came from a study of CD8+ T cells in alopecia areata. Extracted RNA was reverse transcribed into cDNA, the sequencing template. The protocol was immunoSEQ multiplex PCR, while the TCRdb copy is restricted to in-frame clones and leaves out a portion. The table lists about 120,000 clones, about 46% of them singletons. This clone has just a few counts. Germline V gene data show CDR1 as SQVTM and CDR2 as ANQGSEA. The CDR3 covers 10 residues. The V end lost 6 bases, the J end lost 6 bases, and 6 bases lay between the germline ends. The V and J genes are TRBV29-1 and TRBJ2-1; D is unresolved. The TCR comes from a human donor with alopecia areata. This sample comprised CD8+ T cells sorted from blood, obtained at week 0. CDR3 region: CSVATNEQFF. The CDR3 DNA reads as TGCAGCGTGGCAACCAATGAGCAGTTCTTC.